The entry that follows covers one TCR beta chain sequence. The antigen it binds to is not known. The record has no base qualities; no much larger clone is one base away. This entry is derived from a study of blood T cell repertoires in COVID-19 (dated by TCRdb to the early 2020s). Turning to the overall study: Samples covering the acute and convalescent phases of COVID-19 were provided by collaborators in the United States, Italy and Spain. The prospective study material was composed of cDNA or gDNA derived from T cells, B-cell-depleted T cells, or PBMCs. Deeply sampled blood TCRbeta repertoires from subjects exposed to, actively infected with, or recovered from COVID-19 were included in the dataset. The repertoires were released in a freely available public database intended as a resource for research on the immune response to SARS-CoV-2. Samples came from the ongoing ImmuneRACE study (first 160 participants) plus 1,254 subjects from 6 global collaborators. The sample metadata nearly always contained a de-identified subject ID, COVID-19 status, age in years and sex. HLA class I and class II types, where available, came from metadata supplied by the sample provider rather than from assay-based typing. Study-wide conclusions, independent of this receptor: Clinical and demographic metadata were provided uncurated, with the amount varying by source and participant.

TCRbeta CDR3 regions were amplified from genomic DNA using the immunoSEQ Assay, a bias-controlled multiplex PCR. Concerning the study's data processing: Within the assay, amplification of reference gene primers was used to estimate how many nucleated cells each sample contained. To quantify the absolute abundance of each unique TCRbeta CDR3 rearrangement, sequence reads were collapsed and filtered. For each sample, productive Simpson clonality was calculated as the square root of Simpson's diversity index across productive rearrangements. Here the immuneACCESS table is served through TCRdb, limited to in-frame sequences with V and J called. Missing clones are a known gap in these copies; in checked studies unresolved V genes cover under half, and the rest lacks a known reason. V, J and clone size derive from that table, while D and trimming were established from the DNA sequence. Here the sample has about 260,000 clones; around 89% occur a single time. Over 1% of the sample is taken by the ten largest.

Participants in the prospective study were enrolled through a virtual design, were aged roughly 18 to 90 years, and lived in approximately 25 United States geographic areas. In the prospective study, participants were assigned to cohorts based on the clinical history participants reported in a screening survey and a study questionnaire. In the prospective study, whole blood, serum and a nasopharyngeal or oropharyngeal swab were collected from each participant by mobile phlebotomists. Prospective study participants could optionally give additional blood draws and questionnaires over an approximately two-month period. Before DNA extraction, blood samples from the prospective study were shipped at room temperature or frozen. Sequenced material: PBMCs or T cells enriched from blood (not recorded which). The receptor was derived from a woman aged 40 to 55 with acute COVID-19.

The DNA sequence reads TGTGCCAGCTCACCACCGAGCGGGCTTTTGGGAGCTTTCTTT. This gives the protein CASSPPSGLLGAFF. The V gene is TRBV18 and the J gene is TRBJ1-1; the D gene lacks a confident call. Reading the germline V gene gives CDR1 KGHSH and CDR2 LQKENI. Between the V and J ends, shortened by 0 bases and 10 bases respectively, the junction contains 15 bases. The CDR3 covers 14 residues, taking in both the cysteine and the phenylalanine. Just the 42-base CDR3 DNA is kept, in frame starting at base 1.